These T cell receptor beta chains were read from a single sample in a study of monozygotic twins with inflammatory bowel disease. TCRdb reanalyzed the 5' RACE reads, giving one entry per CDR3 protein sequence and no DNA. The sample has roughly 320,000 distinct CDR3 sequences. What was sequenced was blood. These receptors were obtained from a human donor with ulcerative colitis or Crohn's disease, or a healthy co-twin of an affected twin (not recorded which). Both conserved end residues are part of each CDR3. Each record gives: V gene, J gene, CDR3 protein.

V gene: TRBV19
J gene: TRBJ1-1
CDR3 protein: CASSSRGGSTEAFF

V gene: TRBV5-1
J gene: TRBJ2-7
CDR3 protein: CASSLGSAGAFSYEQYF

V gene: TRBV27
J gene: TRBJ2-1
CDR3 protein: CASSRDRQGLNNEQFF

V gene: TRBV7-9
J gene: TRBJ2-1
CDR3 protein: CASSLTQEQFF

V gene: TRBV18
J gene: TRBJ1-4
CDR3 protein: CASSPIEMAGNEKLFF

V gene: TRBV5-1
J gene: TRBJ2-7
CDR3 protein: CASSADRASYEQYF

V gene: TRBV30
J gene: TRBJ1-4
CDR3 protein: CAWSVTRYEKLFF

V gene: TRBV7-2
J gene: TRBJ1-6
CDR3 protein: CASSFWTIINSPLHF

V gene: TRBV19
J gene: TRBJ2-1
CDR3 protein: CASSLQGHYNEQFF

V gene: TRBV11-2
J gene: TRBJ1-4
CDR3 protein: CASSLGGWDEKLFF

V gene: TRBV7-9
J gene: TRBJ2-2
CDR3 protein: CASSLARPKDTGELFF

V gene: TRBV6-1
J gene: TRBJ1-2
CDR3 protein: CASSEMQGYYGYTF

V gene: TRBV6-1
J gene: TRBJ2-1
CDR3 protein: CASRRQGSLYEQFF

V gene: TRBV28
J gene: TRBJ2-4
CDR3 protein: CASSSQGLAKNIQYF

V gene: TRBV7-3
J gene: TRBJ2-5
CDR3 protein: CASSPAGPETQYF

V gene: TRBV20-1
J gene: TRBJ1-5
CDR3 protein: CSARDFGNQPQHF

V gene: TRBV4-2
J gene: TRBJ2-4
CDR3 protein: CASSRGLAELAKNIQYF

V gene: TRBV7-2
J gene: TRBJ2-3
CDR3 protein: CASTTPQDTQYF

V gene: TRBV30
J gene: TRBJ1-6
CDR3 protein: CAWSNRGRNSPLHF

V gene: TRBV30
J gene: TRBJ2-5
CDR3 protein: CAWTRGYAGETQYF

V gene: TRBV19
J gene: TRBJ2-1
CDR3 protein: CASRYDRGNFNEQFF

V gene: TRBV6-5
J gene: TRBJ1-5
CDR3 protein: CASSYSRPGTGHNQPQHF

V gene: TRBV7-2
J gene: TRBJ2-2
CDR3 protein: CASSFSGEIRGELFF

V gene: TRBV6-1
J gene: TRBJ2-2
CDR3 protein: CASTGFNTGELFF

V gene: TRBV5-6
J gene: TRBJ2-1
CDR3 protein: CASSSGTFGNEQFF

V gene: TRBV5-1
J gene: TRBJ2-5
CDR3 protein: CASSATGQETQYF

V gene: TRBV6-1
J gene: TRBJ2-1
CDR3 protein: CASSKLAGGNNEQFF

V gene: TRBV12-3/TRBV12-4
J gene: TRBJ1-3
CDR3 protein: CASSPTGSNSGNTIYF

V gene: TRBV5-1
J gene: TRBJ2-3
CDR3 protein: CASSPTGRSTDTQYF

V gene: TRBV27
J gene: TRBJ1-6
CDR3 protein: CASSLSFSSYNSPLHF

V gene: TRBV27
J gene: TRBJ2-2
CDR3 protein: CASRPILGQGGSGELFF

V gene: TRBV20-1
J gene: TRBJ2-3
CDR3 protein: CSATTSGGDTQYF

V gene: TRBV30
J gene: TRBJ1-5
CDR3 protein: CAWSVFELQPQHF

V gene: TRBV28
J gene: TRBJ2-7
CDR3 protein: CASSLGAGAPYEQYF

V gene: TRBV12-3/TRBV12-4
J gene: TRBJ1-4
CDR3 protein: CASSPRTGIREKLFF

V gene: TRBV11-2
J gene: TRBJ2-5
CDR3 protein: CASSLGHLIEQETQYF

V gene: TRBV7-8
J gene: TRBJ2-3
CDR3 protein: CASSLAGLRALDTQYF

V gene: TRBV11-2
J gene: TRBJ2-1
CDR3 protein: CASSLNSGPSYNKQFF

V gene: TRBV29-1
J gene: TRBJ1-6
CDR3 protein: CSVSNSENSPLHF

V gene: TRBV5-1
J gene: TRBJ2-3
CDR3 protein: CASSSGTPSRDTQYF

V gene: TRBV29-1
J gene: TRBJ2-1
CDR3 protein: CSTYLATVEQFF

V gene: TRBV12-3/TRBV12-4
J gene: TRBJ2-7
CDR3 protein: CASSFGLGTEQYF

V gene: TRBV27
J gene: TRBJ1-5
CDR3 protein: CASSLFSRNQPQHF

V gene: TRBV7-2
J gene: TRBJ2-3
CDR3 protein: CASSYRQGPTDTQYF

V gene: TRBV20-1
J gene: TRBJ2-3
CDR3 protein: CSARLAGGNTQYF

V gene: TRBV2
J gene: TRBJ2-7
CDR3 protein: CASRGGLAASYEQYF

V gene: TRBV7-2
J gene: TRBJ1-6
CDR3 protein: CASSSSLLTRNSPLHF

V gene: TRBV19
J gene: TRBJ1-2
CDR3 protein: CASSNGQGSYYGYTF

V gene: TRBV12-3/TRBV12-4
J gene: TRBJ1-2
CDR3 protein: CASRNRETPNYGYTF

V gene: TRBV5-5
J gene: TRBJ2-7
CDR3 protein: CASSFLNLARDEQYF

V gene: TRBV5-1
J gene: TRBJ2-7
CDR3 protein: CASSSGQTVEQYF

V gene: TRBV5-1
J gene: TRBJ2-5
CDR3 protein: CASSLPGETQYF

V gene: TRBV20-1
J gene: TRBJ2-1
CDR3 protein: CSPQGGLAGTYNEQFF